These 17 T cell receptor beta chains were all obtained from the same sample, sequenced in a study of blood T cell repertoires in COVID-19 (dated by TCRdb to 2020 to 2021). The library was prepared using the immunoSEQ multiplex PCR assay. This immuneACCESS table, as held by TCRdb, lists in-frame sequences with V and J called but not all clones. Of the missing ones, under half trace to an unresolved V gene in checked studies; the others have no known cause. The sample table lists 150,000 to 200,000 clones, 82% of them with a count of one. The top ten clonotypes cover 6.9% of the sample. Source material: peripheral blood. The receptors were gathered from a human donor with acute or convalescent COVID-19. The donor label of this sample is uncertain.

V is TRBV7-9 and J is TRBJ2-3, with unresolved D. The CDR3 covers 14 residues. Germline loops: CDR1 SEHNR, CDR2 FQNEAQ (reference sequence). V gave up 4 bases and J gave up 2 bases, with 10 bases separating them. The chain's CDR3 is CASSSRAFTDTQYF. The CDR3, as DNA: TGTGCCAGCAGCTCGCGAGCCTTCACAGATACGCAGTATTTT.

The CDR3 is CASSMSQDNQPQHF. CDR3 DNA sequence: TGTGCCAGTAGTATGAGTCAGGACAATCAGCCCCAGCATTTT. The gene calls are TRBV19 and TRBJ1-5; D is unclear. The CDR3 is 14 amino acids. CDR1 and CDR2 (germline): LNHDA, SQIVND (reference sequence). The ends were cut back, 3 bases at V and 3 bases at J, with 9 bases in the middle.

CDR3 loop: CASRTGVSPLHF. Here the CDR3 DNA reads TGTGCCTCCAGGACAGGGGTTTCACCCCTCCACTTT. The chain recombines TRBV30 with TRBJ1-6; 9 bases align to TRBD1. Losses at the gene ends were 7 bases for V and 9 bases for J; bases not matched to a gene: 4. This CDR3 is 12 amino acids long. Germline assignment: CDR1 GTSNPN and CDR2 SVGIG (reference sequence).

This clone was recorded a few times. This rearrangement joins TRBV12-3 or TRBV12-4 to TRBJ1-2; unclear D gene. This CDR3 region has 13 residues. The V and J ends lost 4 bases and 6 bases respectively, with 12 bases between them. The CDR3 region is CASSSSVGDGYTF. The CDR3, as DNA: TGTGCCAGCAGTTCGTCTGTCGGTGATGGCTACACCTTC.

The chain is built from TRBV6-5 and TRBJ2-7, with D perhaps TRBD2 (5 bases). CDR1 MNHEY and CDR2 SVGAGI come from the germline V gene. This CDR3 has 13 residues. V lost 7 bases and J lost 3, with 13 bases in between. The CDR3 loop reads CASTTSVRYEQYF. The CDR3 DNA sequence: TGTGCCAGCACCACTAGTGTTCGCTACGAGCAGTACTTC.

The CDR3 DNA reads TGCGCCAGCAGCTTGGAGAGGGTAGGGAACACTGAAGCTTTCTTT. Amino acid sequence: CASSLERVGNTEAFF. The chain carries TRBV5-1 and TRBJ1-1; the D is unclear. CDR3 length: 15 amino acids. The ends were cut back, 0 bases at V and 1 base at J, with 10 bases in the middle. In germline, CDR1 is SGHRS, CDR2 YFSETQ.

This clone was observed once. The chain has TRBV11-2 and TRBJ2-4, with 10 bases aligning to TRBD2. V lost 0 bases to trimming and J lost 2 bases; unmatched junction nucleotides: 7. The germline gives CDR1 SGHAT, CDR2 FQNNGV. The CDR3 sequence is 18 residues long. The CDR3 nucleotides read TGTGCCAGCAGCTTAGATGGGGAGCGGGAGGGGACCAAAAACATTCAGTACTTC. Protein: CASSLDGEREGTKNIQYF.

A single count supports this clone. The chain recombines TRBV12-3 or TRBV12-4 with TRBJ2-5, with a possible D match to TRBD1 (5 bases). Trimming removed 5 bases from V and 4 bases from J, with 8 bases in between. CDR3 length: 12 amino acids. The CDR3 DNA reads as TGTGCCAGCAGTCGGACAACAGAGACCCAGTACTTC. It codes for CASSRTTETQYF.

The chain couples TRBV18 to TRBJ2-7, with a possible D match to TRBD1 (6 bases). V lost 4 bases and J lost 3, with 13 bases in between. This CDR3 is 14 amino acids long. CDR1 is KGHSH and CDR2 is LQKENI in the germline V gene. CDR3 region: CASSLDRPNYEQYF. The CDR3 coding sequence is TGTGCCAGCTCACTCGACAGGCCAAACTACGAGCAGTACTTC.

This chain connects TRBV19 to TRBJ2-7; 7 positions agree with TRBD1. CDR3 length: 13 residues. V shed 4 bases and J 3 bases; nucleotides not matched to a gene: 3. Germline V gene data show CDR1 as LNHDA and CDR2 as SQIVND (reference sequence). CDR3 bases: TGTGCCAGTAGTAGCCGACAGGGCTACGAGCAGTACTTC. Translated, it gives CASSSRQGYEQYF. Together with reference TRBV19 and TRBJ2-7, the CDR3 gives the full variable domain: DGGITQSPKYLFRKEGQNVTLSCEQNLNHDAMYWYRQDPGQGLRLIYYSQIVNDFQKGDIAEGYSVSREKKESFPLTVTSAQKNPTAFYLCASSSRQGYEQYFGPGTRLTVT.

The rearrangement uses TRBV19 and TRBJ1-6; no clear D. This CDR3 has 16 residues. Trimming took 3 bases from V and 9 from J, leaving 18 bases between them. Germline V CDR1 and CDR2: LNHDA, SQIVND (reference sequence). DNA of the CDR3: TGTGCCAGTAGTATGAGGTCCGCCGCCGTTGGTTCACCCCTCCACTTT. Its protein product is CASSMRSAAVGSPLHF. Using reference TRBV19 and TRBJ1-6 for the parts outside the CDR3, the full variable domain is DGGITQSPKYLFRKEGQNVTLSCEQNLNHDAMYWYRQDPGQGLRLIYYSQIVNDFQKGDIAEGYSVSREKKESFPLTVTSAQKNPTAFYLCASSMRSAAVGSPLHFGNGTRLTVT.

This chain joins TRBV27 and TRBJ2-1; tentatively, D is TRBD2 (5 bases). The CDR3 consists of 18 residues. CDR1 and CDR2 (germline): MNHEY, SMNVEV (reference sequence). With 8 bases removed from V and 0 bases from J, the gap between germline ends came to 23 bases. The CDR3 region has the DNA TGTGCCAGCGGACCGGAGACTAACCCTTGGAGCTCCTACAATGAGCAGTTCTTC. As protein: CASGPETNPWSSYNEQFF.

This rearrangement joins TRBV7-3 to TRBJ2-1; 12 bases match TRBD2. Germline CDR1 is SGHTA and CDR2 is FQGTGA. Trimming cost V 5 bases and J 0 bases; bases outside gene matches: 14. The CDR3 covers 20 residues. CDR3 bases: TGTGCCAGCAGCCCTCCGGGACTAGCGGGCCTTAGGAGCTCCTACAATGAGCAGTTCTTC. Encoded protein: CASSPPGLAGLRSSYNEQFF. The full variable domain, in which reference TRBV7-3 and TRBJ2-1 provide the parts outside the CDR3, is GAGVSQTPSNKVTEKGKYVELRCDPISGHTALYWYRQSLGQGPEFLIYFQGTGAADDSGLPNDRFFAVRPEGSVSTLKIQRTERGDSAVYLCASSPPGLAGLRSSYNEQFFGPGTRLTVL.

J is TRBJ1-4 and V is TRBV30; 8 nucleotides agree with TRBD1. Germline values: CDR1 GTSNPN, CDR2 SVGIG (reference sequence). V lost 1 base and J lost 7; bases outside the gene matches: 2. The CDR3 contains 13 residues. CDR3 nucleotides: TGTGCCTGGAGTGCCAGGGGGCTTGAAAAACTGTTTTTT. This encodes CAWSARGLEKLFF.

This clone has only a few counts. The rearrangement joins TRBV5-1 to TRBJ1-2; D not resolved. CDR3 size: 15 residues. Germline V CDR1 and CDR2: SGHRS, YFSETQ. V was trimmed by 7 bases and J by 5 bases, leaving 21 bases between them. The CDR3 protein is CASQAGSSQSYGYTF. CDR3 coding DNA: TGCGCCAGCCAAGCCGGGTCGTCTCAGAGTTATGGCTACACCTTC.

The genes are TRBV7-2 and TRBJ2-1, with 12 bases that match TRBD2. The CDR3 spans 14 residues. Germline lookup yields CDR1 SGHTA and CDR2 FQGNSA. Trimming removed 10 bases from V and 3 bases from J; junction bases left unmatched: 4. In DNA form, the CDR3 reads TGTGCCACGAGACTAGCGGGAGTCTACAATGAGCAGTTCTTC. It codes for CATRLAGVYNEQFF.

The CDR3 protein is CSVAKQGAAYGYTF. The CDR3 nucleotides are TGCAGCGTAGCAAAACAGGGGGCGGCCTATGGCTACACCTTC. This chain uses TRBV29-1 with TRBJ1-2; 9 bases match TRBD1. Germline V gives CDR1 SQVTM, CDR2 ANQGSEA. The junction had 9 bases not matched to a gene; V was cut back by 6 bases and J by 4 bases. The CDR3 has 14 residues.